The entry below describes one TCR beta chain. This table comes from immunoSEQ multiplex PCR, and its TCRdb copy is limited to in-frame clones, with some not included. The table records nearly 200,000 clones, 70% to 90% of them present only once. This entry belongs to a study of blood T cell repertoires in COVID-19. This CDR3 has 13 residues. In germline, CDR1 is MNHEY, CDR2 SMNVEV (reference sequence). V shed 6 bases and J shed 1 base, with 9 bases lying between them. The sequencing sample was made of peripheral blood. This sequence originates from a woman aged 40 to 55 who had recovered from COVID-19. The rearrangement uses TRBV27 and TRBJ1-1; weak D call: TRBD1 (6 bases). CDR3 loop: CASRGTSNTEAFF. The CDR3 DNA sequence: TGTGCCAGCAGAGGGACATCGAACACTGAAGCTTTCTTT.